This TCR beta chain is from a study of cytomegalovirus exposure and HLA in healthy donors. Across the whole study: Among the 350 to 500 donors who were genotyped, about 80% fell in the genetic ancestry cluster that is associated with self-reported Caucasian donors.

It was with 60 Vbeta and 13 Jbeta primers that the PCR ran. The data were produced by immunoSEQ multiplex PCR, yet TCRdb's version contains in-frame clones alone and is incomplete. The sample has about 130,000 clones, approximately 75% seen once. Trimming stripped 0 bases from V and 5 bases from J, with 19 bases between. CDR1 and CDR2 (germline): MGHRA, YSYEKL. The CDR3 extends over 17 amino acids. This sequence originates from a man aged 45-65 years in good health and CMV-seropositive. The sequenced sample consisted of PBMCs. This chain uses TRBV4-1 with TRBJ1-2; TRBD1 might be the D (5 bases). The CDR3 region has the DNA TGCGCCAGCAGCCAAGAGAATCAGGGCCGGGTCGGATATGGCTACACCTTC. Amino acid sequence: CASSQENQGRVGYGYTF.